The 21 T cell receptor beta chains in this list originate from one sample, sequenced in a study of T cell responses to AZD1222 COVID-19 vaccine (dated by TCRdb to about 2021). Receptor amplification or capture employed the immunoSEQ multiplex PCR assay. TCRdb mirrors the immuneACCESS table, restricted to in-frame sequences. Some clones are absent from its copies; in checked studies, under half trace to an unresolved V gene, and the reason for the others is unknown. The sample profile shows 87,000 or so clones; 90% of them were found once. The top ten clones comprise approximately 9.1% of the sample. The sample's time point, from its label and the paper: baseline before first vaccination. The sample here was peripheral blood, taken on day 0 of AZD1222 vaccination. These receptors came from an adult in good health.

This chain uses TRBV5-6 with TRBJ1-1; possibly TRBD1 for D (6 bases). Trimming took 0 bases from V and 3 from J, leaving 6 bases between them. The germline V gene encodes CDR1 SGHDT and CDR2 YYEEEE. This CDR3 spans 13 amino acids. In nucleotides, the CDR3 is TGTGCCAGCAGCTTGGCAGGGGACACTGAAGCTTTCTTT. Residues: CASSLAGDTEAFF.

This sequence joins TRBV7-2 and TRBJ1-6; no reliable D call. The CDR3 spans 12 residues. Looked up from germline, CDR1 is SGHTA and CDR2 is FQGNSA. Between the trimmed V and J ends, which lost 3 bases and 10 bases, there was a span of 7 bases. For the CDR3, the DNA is TGTGCCAGCAGCTTGTCCGTGTCACCCCTCCACTTT. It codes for CASSLSVSPLHF.

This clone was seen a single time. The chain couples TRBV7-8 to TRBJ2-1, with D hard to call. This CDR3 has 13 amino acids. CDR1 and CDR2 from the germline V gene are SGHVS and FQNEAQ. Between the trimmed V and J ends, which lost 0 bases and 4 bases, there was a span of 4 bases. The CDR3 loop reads CASSLALYNEQFF. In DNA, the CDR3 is TGTGCCAGCAGCTTAGCACTTTACAATGAGCAGTTCTTC.

Written as DNA, the CDR3 is TGTGCCAGCAGCGCCCCTTTCGGGACAGGGAATTCACCCCTCCACTTT. Translating gives CASSAPFGTGNSPLHF. The J gene is TRBJ1-6, the V gene TRBV11-2, with 9 bases fitting TRBD1. The CDR3 has 16 amino acids. Germline values: CDR1 SGHAT, CDR2 FQNNGV. The V gene end was trimmed by 5 bases and the J gene end by 7 bases; junction bases not matched to a gene: 9. Drawing the rest from reference TRBV11-2 and TRBJ1-6, the complete variable domain is EAGVAQSPRYKIIEKRQSVAFWCNPISGHATLYWYQQILGQGPKLLIQFQNNGVVDDSQLPKDRFSAERLKGVDSTLKIQPAKLEDSAVYLCASSAPFGTGNSPLHFGNGTRLTVT.

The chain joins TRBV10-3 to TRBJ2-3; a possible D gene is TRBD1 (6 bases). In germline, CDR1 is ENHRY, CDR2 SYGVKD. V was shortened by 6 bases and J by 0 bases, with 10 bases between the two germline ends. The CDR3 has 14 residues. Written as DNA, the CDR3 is TGTGCCATCAGACAGGGAGTGAGCACAGATACGCAGTATTTT. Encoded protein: CAIRQGVSTDTQYF.

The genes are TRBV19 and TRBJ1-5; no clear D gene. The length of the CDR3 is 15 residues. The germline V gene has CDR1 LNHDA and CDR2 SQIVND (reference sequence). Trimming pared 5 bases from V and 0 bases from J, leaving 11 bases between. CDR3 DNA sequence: TGTGCCAGTAGTTCCACCGACCATAGCAATCAGCCCCAGCATTTT. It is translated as CASSSTDHSNQPQHF.

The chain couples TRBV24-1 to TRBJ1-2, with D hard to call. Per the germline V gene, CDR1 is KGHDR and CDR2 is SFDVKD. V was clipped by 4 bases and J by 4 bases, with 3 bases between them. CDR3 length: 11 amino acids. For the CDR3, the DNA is TGTGCCACCAGTGAAGGCTATGGCTACACCTTC. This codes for CATSEGYGYTF.

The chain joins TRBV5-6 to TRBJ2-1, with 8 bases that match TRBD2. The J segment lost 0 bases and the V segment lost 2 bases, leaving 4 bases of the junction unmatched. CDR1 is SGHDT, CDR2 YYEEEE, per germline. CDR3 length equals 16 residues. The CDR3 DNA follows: TGTGCCAGCAGCTTTTATGCGGGGGGCTCCTACAATGAGCAGTTCTTC. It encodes CASSFYAGGSYNEQFF.

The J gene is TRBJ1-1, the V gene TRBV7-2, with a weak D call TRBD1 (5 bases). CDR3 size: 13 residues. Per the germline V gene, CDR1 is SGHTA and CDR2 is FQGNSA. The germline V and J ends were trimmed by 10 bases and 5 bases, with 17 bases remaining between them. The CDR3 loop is CATIFGGGTEAFF. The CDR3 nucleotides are TGTGCCACCATATTCGGGGGAGGAACTGAAGCTTTCTTT.

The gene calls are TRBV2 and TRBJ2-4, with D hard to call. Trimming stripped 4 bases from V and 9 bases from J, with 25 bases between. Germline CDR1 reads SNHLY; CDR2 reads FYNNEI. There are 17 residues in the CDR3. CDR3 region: CASSVHKDALGSGIQYF. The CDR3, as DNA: TGTGCCAGCAGTGTCCACAAGGACGCGTTGGGTTCCGGCATTCAGTACTTC. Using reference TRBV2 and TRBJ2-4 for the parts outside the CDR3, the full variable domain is EPEVTQTPSHQVTQMGQEVILRCVPISNHLYFYWYRQILGQKVEFLVSFYNNEISEKSEIFDDQFSVERPDGSNFTLKIRSTKLEDSAMYFCASSVHKDALGSGIQYFGAGTRLSVL.

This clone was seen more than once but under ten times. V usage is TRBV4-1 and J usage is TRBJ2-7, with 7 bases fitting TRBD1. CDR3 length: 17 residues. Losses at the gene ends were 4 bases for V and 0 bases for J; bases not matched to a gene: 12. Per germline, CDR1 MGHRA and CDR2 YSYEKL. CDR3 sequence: CASSPGSGQRTSYEQYF. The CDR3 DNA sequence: TGCGCCAGCAGCCCGGGATCGGGACAGCGTACCTCCTACGAGCAGTACTTC.

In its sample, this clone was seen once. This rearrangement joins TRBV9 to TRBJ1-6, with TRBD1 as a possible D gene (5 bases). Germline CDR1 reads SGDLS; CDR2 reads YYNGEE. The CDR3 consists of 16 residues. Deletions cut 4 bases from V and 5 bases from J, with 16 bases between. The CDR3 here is CASSRVPTENNSPLHF. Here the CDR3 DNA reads TGTGCCAGCAGCAGAGTCCCGACAGAAAATAATTCACCCCTCCACTTT. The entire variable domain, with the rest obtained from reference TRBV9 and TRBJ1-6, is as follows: DSGVTQTPKHLITATGQRVTLRCSPRSGDLSVYWYQQSLDQGLQFLIQYYNGEERAKGNILERFSAQQFPDLHSELNLSSLELGDSALYFCASSRVPTENNSPLHFGNGTRLTVT.

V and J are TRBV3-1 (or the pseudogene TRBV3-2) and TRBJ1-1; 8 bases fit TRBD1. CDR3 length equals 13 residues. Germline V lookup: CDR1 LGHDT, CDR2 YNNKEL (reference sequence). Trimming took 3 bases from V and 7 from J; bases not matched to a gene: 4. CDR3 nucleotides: TGTGCCAGCAGCCATTACGACAGGGGTGAAGCTTTCTTT. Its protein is CASSHYDRGEAFF.

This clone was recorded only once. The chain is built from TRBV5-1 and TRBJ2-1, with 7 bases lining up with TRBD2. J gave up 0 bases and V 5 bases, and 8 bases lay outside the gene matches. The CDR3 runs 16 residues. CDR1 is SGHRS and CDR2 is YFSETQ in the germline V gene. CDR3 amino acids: CASSGGDLDSYNEQFF. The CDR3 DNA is TGCGCCAGCAGTGGGGGGGACCTCGACTCCTACAATGAGCAGTTCTTC.

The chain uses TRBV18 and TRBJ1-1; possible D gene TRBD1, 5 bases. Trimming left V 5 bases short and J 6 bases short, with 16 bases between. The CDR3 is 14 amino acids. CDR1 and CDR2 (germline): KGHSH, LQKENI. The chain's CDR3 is CASSMSALGPEAFF. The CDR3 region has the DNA TGTGCCAGCTCAATGTCTGCACTGGGGCCTGAAGCTTTCTTT.

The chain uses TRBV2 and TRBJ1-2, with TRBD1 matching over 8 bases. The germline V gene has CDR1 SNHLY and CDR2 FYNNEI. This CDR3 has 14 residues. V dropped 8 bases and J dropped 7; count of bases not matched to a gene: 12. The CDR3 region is CASSFRGPAAGYTF. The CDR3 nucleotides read TGTGCCAGCTCATTCAGGGGGCCAGCCGCTGGCTACACCTTC.

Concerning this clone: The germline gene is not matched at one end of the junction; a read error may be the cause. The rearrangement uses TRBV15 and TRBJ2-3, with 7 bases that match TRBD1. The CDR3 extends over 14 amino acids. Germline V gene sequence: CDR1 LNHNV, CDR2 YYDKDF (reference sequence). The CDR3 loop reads CASRGLAATDTQYF. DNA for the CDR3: TGTGCCTCCAGGGGGTTGGCAGCCACAGATACGCAGTATTTT.

The CDR3 DNA reads TGCGCCAGCAGCCAACTAGACAGGGACTTTGTTGGCTACACCTTC. Translation: CASSQLDRDFVGYTF. The chain uses TRBV4-3 and TRBJ1-2; TRBD1 matches at 7 bases. This CDR3 has 15 amino acids. Looked up from germline, CDR1 is LGHNA and CDR2 is YSLEER. Trimming removed 2 bases from V and 7 bases from J; junction bases left unmatched: 10.

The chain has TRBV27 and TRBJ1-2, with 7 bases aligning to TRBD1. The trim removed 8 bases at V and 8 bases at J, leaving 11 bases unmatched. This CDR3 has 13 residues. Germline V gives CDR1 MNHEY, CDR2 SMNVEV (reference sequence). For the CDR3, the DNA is TGTGCCAGCCGCTCCGGGACAGATAGCGGCTACACCTTC. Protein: CASRSGTDSGYTF.

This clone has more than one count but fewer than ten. As DNA, the CDR3 is TGTGCCAGCAGTGTAGAGGTTCCCCCTCCCGGGGAGCTGTTTTTT. Protein: CASSVEVPPPGELFF. The chain is built from TRBV2 and TRBJ2-2; no clear D gene. Germline V gene data show CDR1 as SNHLY and CDR2 as FYNNEI. The V end was cut by 4 bases, the J end by 6 bases, with 15 bases between. The CDR3 covers 15 residues.

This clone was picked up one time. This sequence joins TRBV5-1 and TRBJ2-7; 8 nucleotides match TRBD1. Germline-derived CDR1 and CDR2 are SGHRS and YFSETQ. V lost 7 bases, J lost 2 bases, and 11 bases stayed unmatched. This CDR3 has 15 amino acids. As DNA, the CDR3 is TGCGCCAGCTCCCCGGGGGACAGGAGTACCTACGAGCAGTACTTC. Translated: CASSPGDRSTYEQYF. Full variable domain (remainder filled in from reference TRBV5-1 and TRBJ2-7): KAGVTQTPRYLIKTRGQQVTLSCSPISGHRSVSWYQQTPGQGLQFLFEYFSETQRNKGNFPGRFSGRQFSNSRSEMNVSTLELGDSALYLCASSPGDRSTYEQYFGPGTRLTVT.